This paragraph reports one T cell receptor (beta chain). The data originate from a study of shared clonotypes between healthy human individuals. Overall study context: Researchers assigned three CD4 naive, three CD4 memory, two CD8 naive and one CD8 memory plate to each donor.

A CD45RA+ naive subset and a CD45RA-negative memory subset were split from CD4+ cells. Assay used: immunoSEQ multiplex PCR; TCRdb lists only in-frame clones, some missing. The sample has approximately 2.4 million clones, under 97% seen once; the top ten hold more than 0.1%. The germline gives CDR1 MNHNY, CDR2 SVGAGI (reference sequence). Unmatched junction bases numbered 2, after V lost 2 bases and J lost 0 bases. The CDR3 contains 16 residues. The sequenced sample consisted of naive CD4+ T cells sorted from blood. Subset specified: CD45RA+ positively selected. This TCR came from a man younger than 30 in good health. V gene TRBV6-6 combines with J gene TRBJ2-3, with 10 bases identical to TRBD1. DNA for the CDR3: TGTGCCAGCAGTTACGGGACAGGGGTCAGCACAGATACGCAGTATTTT. Its translation: CASSYGTGVSTDTQYF.